This TCR beta chain derives from a study of CD8+ T cells in alopecia areata. Sequencing used cDNA as its template, made by extracting RNA and reverse transcribing it. Only in-frame clones appear in the TCRdb table, and some are missing; sequencing was by immunoSEQ multiplex PCR. Of about 180,000 clones listed, roughly 50% are singletons. Deletions cut 3 bases from V and 5 bases from J, with 5 bases between. CDR1 DFQATT and CDR2 SNEGSKA come from the germline V gene (reference sequence). This CDR3 is 11 amino acids long. Sample treatment: oral pan-JAK inhibitor, 5-10 mg twice daily. This clonotype was obtained from a human donor with alopecia areata. The starting material was CD8+ T cells sorted from blood, obtained at week 24, from a patient treated with tofacitinib. V gene TRBV20-1 combines with J gene TRBJ2-1; D not certain. CDR3 in amino acids: CSARENNEQFF. The CDR3 nucleotides are TGCAGTGCTAGGGAAAACAATGAGCAGTTCTTC.